This T cell receptor beta chain was identified during a study of chemoradiotherapy in HPV16-positive cancers (dated by TCRdb to the early 2020s). Study-wide context: Using functional T-cell assays on cells from a couple of HPV16-positive patients, the researchers defined candidate HPV-specific T-cell clones and common TCR motifs. The study asked whether T-cell immunity against the HPV oncoproteins E6 and E7 changes during chemoradiotherapy and whether it affects survival. The candidate HPV-specific TCRs and motifs were then tracked in TCR repertoires from around 86 patients with HPV-related cancers. Study-level results and caveats: Expansion of candidate HPV-specific clones and E7-related TCR motifs was observed in the tumor microenvironment during treatment, whereas no such expansion was observed for non-HPV-specific T cells. The functional definition of HPV-specific T cells was derived from only a couple of HPV16-positive patients, and the survival association was reported for HPV16-positive patients. In HPV16-positive patients, expansion of HPV-responsive T cells during chemoradiotherapy was found to be associated with improved recurrence-free survival.

Repertoires were sampled repeatedly over the course of chemoradiotherapy so that clonal expansion in the tumor microenvironment could be followed. Of note for this clone: Its antigen remains unidentified. Base qualities are not recorded, but no much larger clone differs from it by a single base.

The CDR3 runs 15 amino acids, cysteine and phenylalanine included. Solely the CDR3 DNA is kept, with 45 bases framed from the first base. Via the germline V gene, CDR1 is SGHRS and CDR2 YFSETQ. The junction carries 9 bases between V and J, which are trimmed by 1 base and 2 bases respectively. The library was built by means of the immunoSEQ multiplex PCR assay. The clones in this table, taken by TCRdb from immuneACCESS, are in-frame only. Not every clone is retained; where verified, under half of the shortfall comes from an unresolved V gene, and the cause of the rest is unknown. Recorded for this sample are approximately 30,000 clones; about 86% of them occurred a single time. Clones ranked in the top ten supply about 2% of the sample.

The chain is encoded by TRBV5-1 joined to TRBJ2-2, with a weak D call of TRBD2 (6 bases match). The TCR sequence derives from a human donor with HPV-associated anogenital cancer. The sequenced sample was blood, obtained from a patient who underwent chemoradiotherapy. The CDR3 sequence is CASSLSAGNTGELFF. The nucleotides are TGCGCCAGCAGCTTGTCGGCGGGAAACACCGGGGAGCTGTTTTTT.